The 20 T cell receptor beta chains reported below all come from one sample, sequenced in a study of T cells of healthy individuals (dated 2018 in TCRdb). The library was produced with 5' RACE. The listed sequencing device is Illumina MiSeq. TCRdb passed the public sequencing reads through fastp at Q25 and MiXCR, retaining productive beta sequences. Under each unique CDR3 protein, matching rows form one entry showing the most common genes and DNA. Across this sample there are about 96,000 distinct CDR3 sequences, with approximately 18% seen only once. In total, the top ten clones hold 6.2% of the sample. All receptors derive from a human donor in good health.

V is TRBV11-3 and J is TRBJ2-5, with 8 bases lining up with TRBD1. Germline V gives CDR1 SGHNT, CDR2 YENEEA. The CDR3 totals 14 residues. With 5 bases clipped from V and 1 base from J, the junction kept 3 bases outside the gene matches. For the CDR3, the DNA is TGTGCCAGCAGCCTAGGGACAGGCCAAGAGACCCAGTACTTC. Its protein is CASSLGTGQETQYF.

The chain carries TRBV7-2 and TRBJ2-3; 7 nucleotides align to TRBD2. The V and J ends lost 5 bases and 0 bases, in that order; junction bases with no gene match: 8. CDR1 is SGHTA, CDR2 FQGNSA, per germline. There are 16 residues in the CDR3. CDR3 residues: CASSLNGGWSTDTQYF. DNA for the CDR3: TGTGCCAGCAGCCTAAACGGGGGGTGGAGCACAGATACGCAGTATTTT. Full variable domain (outside the CDR3, taken from reference TRBV7-2 and TRBJ2-3): GAGVSQSPSNKVTEKGKDVELRCDPISGHTALYWYRQSLGQGLEFLIYFQGNSAPDKSGLPSDRFSAERTGGSVSTLTIQRTQQEDSAVYLCASSLNGGWSTDTQYFGPGTRLTVL.

A word on this clonotype: Germline and junction disagree at one end, which may indicate a read error. The CDR3 spells CVSSLKAGGGDEQFF. The CDR3 DNA reads as TGTGTCAGCAGCCTCAAAGCGGGAGGGGGAGATGAGCAGTTCTTC. The chain recombines TRBV13 with TRBJ2-1; 10 nucleotides line up with TRBD2. CDR3 length: 15 amino acids. Germline loops: CDR1 PRHDT, CDR2 FYEKMQ (reference sequence).

The gene calls are TRBV5-1 and TRBJ2-4, with TRBD1 as a possible D gene (5 bases). This CDR3 comprises 14 residues. V lost 0 bases and J 1 base, leaving 5 bases between the germline ends. The germline V gene encodes CDR1 SGHRS and CDR2 YFSETQ. Written as DNA, the CDR3 is TGCGCCAGCAGCTTGGAGGGGGCCAAAAACATTCAGTACTTC. Residues: CASSLEGAKNIQYF.

V gene TRBV19 combines with J gene TRBJ1-5; 8 bases agree with TRBD1. V trimming: 4 bases; J trimming: 8 bases; junction bases outside the gene matches: 13. CDR3 length: 16 residues. Germline values: CDR1 LNHDA, CDR2 SQIVND (reference sequence). The CDR3 sequence: CASSTARQGTIEPQHF. Here the CDR3 DNA reads TGTGCCAGTAGTACGGCTCGACAGGGGACAATAGAGCCCCAGCATTTT.

The CDR3 DNA reads as TGTGCCAGCTCACCGTCGCGGGATCACCAGCCCCAGCATTTT. The encoded protein is CASSPSRDHQPQHF. The chain has TRBV18 and TRBJ1-5; D remains ambiguous. With 3 bases removed from V and 7 bases from J, the gap between germline ends came to 13 bases. In germline, CDR1 is KGHSH, CDR2 LQKENI. The length of the CDR3 is 14 residues.

This clonotype has only a few counts. The CDR3 protein is CASRRTSYEQYF. CDR3 DNA sequence: TGTGCCAGCAGGAGAACTAGCTACGAGCAGTACTTC. V gene TRBV12-3 or TRBV12-4 combines with J gene TRBJ2-7; the D gene is possibly TRBD2 (5 bases). This CDR3 has 12 amino acids. Deletions cut 6 bases from V and 3 bases from J, with 9 bases between.

This clonotype was counted a few times. This chain connects TRBV28 to TRBJ2-1, with 9 nucleotides matching TRBD1. The CDR3 has 15 residues. V shed 2 bases, J shed 7 bases, and the junction held 6 bases outside the gene matches. CDR1 MDHEN and CDR2 SYDVKM come from the germline V gene. This CDR3 is CASSLPTGGINEQFF. The CDR3 DNA sequence: TGTGCCAGCAGTTTACCGACAGGGGGTATTAATGAGCAGTTCTTC.

The chain has TRBV7-9 and TRBJ2-1; 8 bases map to TRBD1. This CDR3 comprises 16 residues. Germline assignment: CDR1 SEHNR and CDR2 FQNEAQ (reference sequence). The junction had 14 bases not matched to a gene; V was cut back by 5 bases and J by 8 bases. CDR3: CASSIMGQVPSDEQFF. In nucleotides, the CDR3 is TGTGCCAGCAGCATAATGGGACAGGTGCCTTCCGATGAGCAGTTCTTC.

The chain carries TRBV7-2 and TRBJ2-1, with D unresolved. Deletions cut 1 base from V and 7 bases from J, with 5 bases between. The CDR3 has 12 amino acids. Germline assignment: CDR1 SGHTA and CDR2 FQGNSA. In DNA form, the CDR3 reads TGTGCCAGCAGCTTAGGGTGGAATGAGCAGTTCTTC. This sequence encodes CASSLGWNEQFF.

The chain carries TRBV7-3 and TRBJ2-7; tentatively, D is TRBD1 (6 bases). This CDR3 is 13 amino acids long. Between the trimmed V and J ends, which lost 5 bases and 4 bases, there was a span of 12 bases. CDR1 and CDR2 from the germline V gene are SGHTA and FQGTGA. This CDR3 is CASSPPGEYEQYF. The CDR3 DNA follows: TGTGCCAGCAGCCCCCCAGGGGAGTACGAGCAGTACTTC.

The chain has TRBV28 and TRBJ2-3; D remains ambiguous. V lost 6 bases and J lost 4, with 17 bases in between. The CDR3 sequence is 15 residues long. The V gene's germline CDR1 is MDHEN and CDR2 SYDVKM. CDR3 nucleotides: TGTGCCAGCAGATATCACCCGGGCCTTCCAGATACGCAGTATTTT. This gives the protein CASRYHPGLPDTQYF.

This clonotype was seen repeatedly, ten times or more. The gene calls are TRBV5-1 and TRBJ2-3, with 8 nucleotides matching TRBD2. This CDR3 spans 16 amino acids. Germline assignment: CDR1 SGHRS and CDR2 YFSETQ. Losses at the gene ends were 0 bases for V and 4 bases for J; bases not matched to a gene: 7. CDR3 loop: CASSLAWREAPDTQYF. The CDR3, as DNA: TGCGCCAGCAGCTTGGCTTGGCGGGAGGCCCCAGATACGCAGTATTTT.

This clonotype was found a few times. This chain links TRBV6-2 or TRBV6-3 with TRBJ2-3; D uncertain. The CDR3 loop spans 14 amino acids. Between the trimmed V and J ends, which lost 3 bases and 6 bases, there was a span of 13 bases. CDR1 is MNHEY, CDR2 SVGEGT, per germline. The DNA of the CDR3 is TGTGCCAGCAGTTATGGACGTGCAAAGGATACGCAGTATTTT. The encoded protein is CASSYGRAKDTQYF.

Only a few counts were recorded for this clonotype. This chain links TRBV20-1 with TRBJ1-2, with D uncertain. The CDR3 extends over 14 amino acids. With 1 base removed from V and 4 bases from J, the gap between germline ends came to 13 bases. Germline V gene lookup returns CDR1 DFQATT and CDR2 SNEGSKA (reference sequence). The CDR3 DNA sequence: TGCAGTGCTAGAGTTGCGGCGGGCCGCTATGGCTACACCTTC. Protein product: CSARVAAGRYGYTF.

This chain links TRBV10-3 with TRBJ2-3; D gene ambiguous. Trimming shortened V by 0 bases and J by 3 bases, and 16 bases separated the two germline ends. The CDR3 has 17 residues. CDR1 is ENHRY, CDR2 SYGVKD, per germline. The CDR3 spells CAISESMLRSLTDTQYF. Written as DNA, the CDR3 is TGTGCCATCAGTGAGTCGATGCTACGGTCGCTGACAGATACGCAGTATTTT.

This clonotype was seen ten or more times. The V and J genes are TRBV5-1 and TRBJ2-3; D possibly uses TRBD1 or TRBD2 (5 bases each). The CDR3 is 15 residues long. CDR1 is SGHRS and CDR2 is YFSETQ in the germline V gene. The V and J ends lost 0 bases and 0 bases respectively, with 8 bases between them. The CDR3 DNA sequence: TGCGCCAGCAGCTTGGCGGGGCCCAGCACAGATACGCAGTATTTT. Amino acid sequence: CASSLAGPSTDTQYF.

Only one count was recorded for this clonotype. A read error may explain this, as a much larger clone is one base away. V usage is TRBV27 and J usage is TRBJ2-3; 9 bases map to TRBD1. With V trimmed by 5 bases and J by 1 base, 1 base remained unmatched. The CDR3 loop spans 14 amino acids. Germline lookup yields CDR1 MNHEY and CDR2 SMNVEV (reference sequence). CDR3 loop: CASSGDRGTDTQYF. As DNA, the CDR3 is TGTGCCAGCAGTGGGGACAGGGGCACAGATACGCAGTATTTT.

This clonotype was detected many times. The rearrangement links TRBV5-1 to TRBJ2-1, with 13 bases fitting TRBD2. CDR3 length: 14 residues. Germline CDR1 is SGHRS and CDR2 is YFSETQ. V dropped 5 bases and J dropped 7; count of bases not matched to a gene: 3. CDR3 bases: TGCGCCAGCAGACGGACTAGCGGGAGTAATGAGCAGTTCTTC. Its protein product is CASRRTSGSNEQFF. Combining the CDR3 with reference TRBV5-1 and TRBJ2-1 gives the whole variable domain KAGVTQTPRYLIKTRGQQVTLSCSPISGHRSVSWYQQTPGQGLQFLFEYFSETQRNKGNFPGRFSGRQFSNSRSEMNVSTLELGDSALYLCASRRTSGSNEQFFGPGTRLTVL.

This clonotype occurred a few times. The chain uses TRBV6-5 and TRBJ2-3, with 9 bases identical to TRBD2. Germline CDR1 reads MNHEY; CDR2 reads SVGAGI. The CDR3 runs 14 residues. V trimming: 2 bases; J trimming: 6 bases; junction bases outside the gene matches: 3. The CDR3 bases are TGTGCCAGCAGTTACCTGAGCGGGGGGGATACGCAGTATTTT. As protein: CASSYLSGGDTQYF.